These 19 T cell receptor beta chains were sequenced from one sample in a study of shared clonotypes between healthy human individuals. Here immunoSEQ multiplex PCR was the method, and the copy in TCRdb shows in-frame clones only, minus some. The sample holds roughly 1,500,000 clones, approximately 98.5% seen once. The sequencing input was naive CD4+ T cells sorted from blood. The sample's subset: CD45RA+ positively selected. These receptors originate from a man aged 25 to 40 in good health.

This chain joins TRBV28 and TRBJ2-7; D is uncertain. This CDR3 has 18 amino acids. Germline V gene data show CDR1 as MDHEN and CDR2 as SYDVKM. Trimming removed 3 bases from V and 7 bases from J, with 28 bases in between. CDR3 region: CASSLSDVFRATAGEQYF. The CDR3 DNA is TGTGCCAGCAGTTTGTCCGACGTATTCCGGGCCACCGCTGGGGAGCAGTACTTC.

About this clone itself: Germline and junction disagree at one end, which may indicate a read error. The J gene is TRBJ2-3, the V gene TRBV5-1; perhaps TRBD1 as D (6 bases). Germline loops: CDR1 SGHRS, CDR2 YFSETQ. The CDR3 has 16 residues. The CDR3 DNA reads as TGCGCCAGCCGCTTCGCCGGGACACATCACACAGATACGCAGTATTTT. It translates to CASRFAGTHHTDTQYF.

For the CDR3, the DNA is TGTGCCAGCAGCTTAGATAAGCGGAACCTCTTCAATGAGCAGTTCTTC. Amino acids: CASSLDKRNLFNEQFF. The V gene is TRBV11-2, the J gene TRBJ2-1; D is perhaps TRBD2 (5 bases). The CDR3 totals 16 residues. In germline, CDR1 is SGHAT, CDR2 FQNNGV. V was pared by 0 bases and J by 6 bases, with 15 bases between.

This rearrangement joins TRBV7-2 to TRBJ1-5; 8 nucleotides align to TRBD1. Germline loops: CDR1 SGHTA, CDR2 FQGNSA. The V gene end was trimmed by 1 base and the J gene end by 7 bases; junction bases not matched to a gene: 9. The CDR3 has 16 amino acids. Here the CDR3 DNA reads TGTGCCAGCAGCTTAGGGCCCGACAGGGGTGGACAGCCCCAGCATTTT. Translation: CASSLGPDRGGQPQHF.

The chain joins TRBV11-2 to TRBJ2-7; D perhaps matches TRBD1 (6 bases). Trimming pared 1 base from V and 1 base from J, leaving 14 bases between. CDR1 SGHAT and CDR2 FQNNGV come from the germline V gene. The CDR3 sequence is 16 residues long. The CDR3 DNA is TGTGCCAGCAGCTTAGGGGTCCTACAGGGTTCCTACGAGCAGTACTTC. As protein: CASSLGVLQGSYEQYF.

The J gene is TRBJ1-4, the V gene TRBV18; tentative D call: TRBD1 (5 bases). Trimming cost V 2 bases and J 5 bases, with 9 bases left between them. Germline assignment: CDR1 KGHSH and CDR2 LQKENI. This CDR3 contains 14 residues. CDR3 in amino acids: CASSPSGLNEKLFF. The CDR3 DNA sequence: TGTGCCAGCTCACCATCAGGGTTAAATGAAAAACTGTTTTTT.

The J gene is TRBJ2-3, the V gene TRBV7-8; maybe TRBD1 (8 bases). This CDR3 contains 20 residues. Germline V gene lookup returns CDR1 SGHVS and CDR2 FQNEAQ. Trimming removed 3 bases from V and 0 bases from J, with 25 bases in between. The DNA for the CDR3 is TGTGCCAGCAGCTTGGCTAGAGTGATATACAGGGGGGGTAGCACAGATACGCAGTATTTT. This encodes CASSLARVIYRGGSTDTQYF.

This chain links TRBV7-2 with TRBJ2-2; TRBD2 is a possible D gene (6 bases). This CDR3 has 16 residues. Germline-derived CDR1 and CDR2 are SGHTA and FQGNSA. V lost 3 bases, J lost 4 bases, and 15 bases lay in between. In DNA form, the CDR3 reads TGTGCCAGCAGCTTCGGGGGAGGTCTACCCACCGGGGAGCTGTTTTTT. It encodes CASSFGGGLPTGELFF.

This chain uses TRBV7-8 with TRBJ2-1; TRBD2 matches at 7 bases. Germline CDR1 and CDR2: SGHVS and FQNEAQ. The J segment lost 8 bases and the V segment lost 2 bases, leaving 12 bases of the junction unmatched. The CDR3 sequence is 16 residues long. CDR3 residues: CASSLLDGREGDEQFF. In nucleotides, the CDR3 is TGTGCCAGCAGCTTACTTGATGGCAGGGAGGGCGATGAGCAGTTCTTC.

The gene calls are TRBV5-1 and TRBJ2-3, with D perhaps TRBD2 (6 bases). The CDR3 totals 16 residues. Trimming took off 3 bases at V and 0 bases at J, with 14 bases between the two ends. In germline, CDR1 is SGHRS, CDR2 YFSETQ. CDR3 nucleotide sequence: TGCGCCAGCAGCTCGTTACCCGGGACTAGCACAGATACGCAGTATTTT. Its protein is CASSSLPGTSTDTQYF.

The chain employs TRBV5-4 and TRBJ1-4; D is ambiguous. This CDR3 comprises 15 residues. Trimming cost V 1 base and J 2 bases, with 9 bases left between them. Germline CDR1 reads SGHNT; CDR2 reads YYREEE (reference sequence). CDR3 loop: CASSLKGPTNEKLFF. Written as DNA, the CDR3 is TGTGCCAGCAGCTTGAAGGGCCCTACTAATGAAAAACTGTTTTTT. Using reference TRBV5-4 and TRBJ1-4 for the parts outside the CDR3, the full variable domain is ETGVTQSPTHLIKTRGQQVTLRCSSQSGHNTVSWYQQALGQGPQFIFQYYREEENGRGNFPPRFSGLQFPNYSSELNVNALELDDSALYLCASSLKGPTNEKLFFGSGTQLSVL.

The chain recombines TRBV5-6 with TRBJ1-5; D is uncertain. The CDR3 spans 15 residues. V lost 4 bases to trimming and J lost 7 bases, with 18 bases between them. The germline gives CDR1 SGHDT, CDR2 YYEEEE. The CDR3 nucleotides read TGTGCCAGCAGCCGGATCAACCTCCCCGGACAGCCCCAGCATTTT. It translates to CASSRINLPGQPQHF. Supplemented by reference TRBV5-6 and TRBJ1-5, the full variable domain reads DAGVTQSPTHLIKTRGQQVTLRCSPKSGHDTVSWYQQALGQGPQFIFQYYEEEERQRGNFPDRFSGHQFPNYSSELNVNALLLGDSALYLCASSRINLPGQPQHFGDGTRLSIL.

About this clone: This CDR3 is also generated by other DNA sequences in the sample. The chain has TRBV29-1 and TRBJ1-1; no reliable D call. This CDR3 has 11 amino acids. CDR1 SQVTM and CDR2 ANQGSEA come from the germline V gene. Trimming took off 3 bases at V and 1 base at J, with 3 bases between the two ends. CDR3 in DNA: TGCAGCGTTGACAGGAACACTGAAGCTTTCTTT. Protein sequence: CSVDRNTEAFF.

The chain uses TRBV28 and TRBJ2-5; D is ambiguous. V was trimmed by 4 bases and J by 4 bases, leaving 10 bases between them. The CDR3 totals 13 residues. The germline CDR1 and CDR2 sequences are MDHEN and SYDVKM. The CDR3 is CASSSGLTETQYF. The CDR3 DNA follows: TGTGCCAGCAGTTCCGGATTAACAGAGACCCAGTACTTC.

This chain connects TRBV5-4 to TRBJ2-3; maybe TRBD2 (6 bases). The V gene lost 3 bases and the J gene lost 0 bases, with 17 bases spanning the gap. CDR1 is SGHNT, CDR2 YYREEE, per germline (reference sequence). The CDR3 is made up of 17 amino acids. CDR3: CASSSRGTSKSTDTQYF. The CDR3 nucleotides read TGTGCCAGCAGCTCCCGGGGAACTAGCAAAAGCACAGATACGCAGTATTTT. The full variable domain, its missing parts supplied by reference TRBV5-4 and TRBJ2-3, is ETGVTQSPTHLIKTRGQQVTLRCSSQSGHNTVSWYQQALGQGPQFIFQYYREEENGRGNFPPRFSGLQFPNYSSELNVNALELDDSALYLCASSSRGTSKSTDTQYFGPGTRLTVL.

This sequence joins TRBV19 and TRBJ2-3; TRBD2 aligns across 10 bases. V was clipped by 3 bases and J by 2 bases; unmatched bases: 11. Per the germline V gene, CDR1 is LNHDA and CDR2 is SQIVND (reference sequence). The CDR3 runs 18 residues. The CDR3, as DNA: TGTGCCAGTAGTATCTCGAGACTAGCGGGTTTTGCCACAGATACGCAGTATTTT. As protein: CASSISRLAGFATDTQYF.

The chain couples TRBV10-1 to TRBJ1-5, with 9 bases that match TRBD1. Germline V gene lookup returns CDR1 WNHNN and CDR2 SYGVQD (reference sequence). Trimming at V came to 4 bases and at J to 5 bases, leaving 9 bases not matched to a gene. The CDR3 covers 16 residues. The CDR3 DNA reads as TGCGCCAGCAGTGCTTCACAGGGGGCCGGGGATCAGCCCCAGCATTTT. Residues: CASSASQGAGDQPQHF.

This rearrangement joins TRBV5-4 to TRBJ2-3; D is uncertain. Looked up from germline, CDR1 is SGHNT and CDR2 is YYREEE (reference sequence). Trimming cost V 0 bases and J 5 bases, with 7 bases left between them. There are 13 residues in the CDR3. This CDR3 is CASSLGKGDTQYF. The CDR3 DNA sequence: TGTGCCAGCAGCTTGGGGAAGGGAGATACGCAGTATTTT.

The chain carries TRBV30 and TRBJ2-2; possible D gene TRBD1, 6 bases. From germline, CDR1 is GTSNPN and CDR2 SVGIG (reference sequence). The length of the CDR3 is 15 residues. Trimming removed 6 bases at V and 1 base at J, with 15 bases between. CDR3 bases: TGTGCCTGCGTTCCGGGACAAAGGAACACCGGGGAGCTGTTTTTT. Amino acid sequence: CACVPGQRNTGELFF.